The clone carrying this TCR beta chain was picked up many times. This sample was taken from a study of spatial heterogeneity in lung cancer. TCRdb passed the 5' RACE reads through MiXCR, listing each CDR3 protein once. The table records under 45,000 distinct CDR3 sequences, roughly 8% of them present only once. Specified time point: blood at routine non-recurrence follow-up after resection. V shed 3 bases and J 3 bases; nucleotides not matched to a gene: 7. Germline CDR1 and CDR2: SGHRS and YFSETQ. This CDR3 comprises 15 residues. This chain uses TRBV5-1 with TRBJ1-1, with 8 bases lining up with TRBD1. The sample consisted of PBMCs, taken at follow-up. This TCR came from a male donor with early-stage non-small cell lung cancer. The CDR3 loop is CASSSRTGKDTEAFF. As DNA, the CDR3 is TGCGCCAGCAGCTCAAGGACAGGGAAGGACACTGAAGCTTTCTTT.